Given below is one T cell receptor beta chain in context. Cells designated naive CD8 were CD45RO-negative and were positively selected for CCR7, with terminally differentiated effector memory CD45RA+ cells excluded. The protocol was immunoSEQ multiplex PCR, while the TCRdb copy is restricted to in-frame clones and leaves out a portion. The top ten hold around 1.7% of the sample, which has about 2.1 million clones, roughly 95% seen once. This entry comes from a study of shared clonotypes between healthy human individuals. Germline values: CDR1 MRHNA, CDR2 SNTAGT. The germline V and J ends were trimmed by 6 bases and 4 bases, with 24 bases remaining between them. The CDR3 sequence is 17 residues long.

The TCR was taken from a young man in good health. Some clones in this sample may be carry-over from other donors' samples. The sequenced sample was naive CD8+ T cells from PBMCs. V and J are TRBV6-4 and TRBJ1-1; D is ambiguous. CDR3 nucleotides: TGTGCCAGCAGCCCCCACCGCATTCTAGGGCGGGTCACTGAAGCTTTCTTT. This gives the protein CASSPHRILGRVTEAFF.